Below, 23 T cell receptor beta chains from the same sample are listed, as sequenced in a study of blood T cell repertoires in COVID-19. Generated by immunoSEQ multiplex PCR, the TCRdb table keeps only in-frame clones and is missing some. The data contain 180,000 or so clones, roughly 90% of them singletons. The sequenced material came from PBMCs or T cells enriched from blood (not recorded which). The source is a human donor with acute COVID-19. The donor label of this sample is uncertain.

The V call is TRBV2, the J call TRBJ2-3; 9 nucleotides agree with TRBD2. The CDR3 is made up of 18 amino acids. Trimming removed 3 bases from V and 0 bases from J; junction bases left unmatched: 10. Germline assignment: CDR1 SNHLY and CDR2 FYNNEI. The CDR3 spells CASSEERGARTSTDTQYF. As DNA, the CDR3 is TGTGCCAGCAGTGAGGAGCGGGGGGCACGGACTAGCACAGATACGCAGTATTTT. Together with reference TRBV2 and TRBJ2-3, the CDR3 gives the full variable domain: EPEVTQTPSHQVTQMGQEVILRCVPISNHLYFYWYRQILGQKVEFLVSFYNNEISEKSEIFDDQFSVERPDGSNFTLKIRSTKLEDSAMYFCASSEERGARTSTDTQYFGPGTRLTVL.

The chain recombines TRBV11-2 with TRBJ1-4; TRBD1 is a possible D gene (5 bases). V was shortened by 5 bases and J by 7 bases, with 11 bases between the two germline ends. Germline-derived CDR1 and CDR2 are SGHAT and FQNNGV. There are 13 residues in the CDR3. Here the CDR3 DNA reads TGTGCCAGCAGCGTATATAGGGGTGAAAAACTGTTTTTT. As protein: CASSVYRGEKLFF.

This sequence joins TRBV5-4 and TRBJ2-2; D may be TRBD1 (5 bases). The CDR3 has 17 amino acids. Looked up from germline, CDR1 is SGHNT and CDR2 is YYREEE (reference sequence). Trimming took off 3 bases at V and 2 bases at J, with 17 bases between the two ends. CDR3 sequence reads: CASSSPNRQFNTGELFF. The CDR3 coding sequence is TGTGCCAGCAGCTCCCCGAACAGGCAATTTAACACCGGGGAGCTGTTTTTT.

The rearrangement links TRBV19 to TRBJ2-3, with 9 positions matching TRBD2. Trimming removed 3 bases from V and 4 bases from J; junction bases left unmatched: 14. Germline values: CDR1 LNHDA, CDR2 SQIVND (reference sequence). This CDR3 spans 18 amino acids. In DNA, the CDR3 is TGTGCCAGTAGTATGCCCCGTATGGCTAGCGGGGAATCAGATACGCAGTATTTT. This translates into CASSMPRMASGESDTQYF.

The J gene is TRBJ2-7, the V gene TRBV5-6; the D gene is possibly TRBD1 (5 bases). The CDR3 is 16 residues long. Germline loops: CDR1 SGHDT, CDR2 YYEEEE. V dropped 4 bases and J dropped 7 bases, with 24 bases sitting between them. As DNA, the CDR3 is TGTGCCAGCAGCCCCCAGGGCACGGCGTCAACCCAAGAGCAGTACTTC. Protein product: CASSPQGTASTQEQYF.

J is TRBJ2-3 and V is TRBV3-1 (or the pseudogene TRBV3-2); 11 nucleotides align to TRBD2. V dropped 0 bases and J dropped 2; count of bases not matched to a gene: 13. CDR1 and CDR2 from the germline V gene are LGHDT and YNNKEL (reference sequence). This CDR3 is built from 20 residues. As DNA, the CDR3 is TGTGCCAGCAGCCAAGATAATCAAGCCGTAGCGGGGGGGGTCACAGATACGCAGTATTTT. Translation gives CASSQDNQAVAGGVTDTQYF.

The chain joins TRBV19 to TRBJ1-1, with D hard to call. Germline V gene data show CDR1 as LNHDA and CDR2 as SQIVND (reference sequence). The germline V and J ends were trimmed by 7 bases and 3 bases, with 6 bases remaining between them. This CDR3 contains 11 residues. The CDR3 reads CASKRDTEAFF. Written as DNA, the CDR3 is TGTGCCAGTAAGCGGGACACTGAAGCTTTCTTT.

The gene calls are TRBV7-9 and TRBJ2-7, with TRBD1 as a possible D gene (5 bases). From germline, CDR1 is SEHNR and CDR2 FQNEAQ (reference sequence). The V end lost 5 bases, the J end lost 2 bases, and 22 bases lay between the germline ends. CDR3 length equals 17 residues. The chain's CDR3 is CASSNIAFTGVPYEQYF. DNA of the CDR3: TGTGCCAGCAGCAACATAGCATTCACAGGTGTACCCTACGAGCAGTACTTC.

The chain uses TRBV29-1 and TRBJ2-3; 7 bases are shared with TRBD2. The CDR3 contains 18 residues. Trimming removed 0 bases from V and 0 bases from J; junction bases left unmatched: 12. CDR1 is SQVTM, CDR2 ANQGSEA, per germline. CDR3 DNA: TGCAGCGTTGAAGATCGTCGGGAGGCGCAGGAGAGCACAGATACGCAGTATTTT. Protein sequence: CSVEDRREAQESTDTQYF.

This chain joins TRBV7-9 and TRBJ1-2, with 11 positions matching TRBD1. Unmatched junction bases numbered 12, after V lost 5 bases and J lost 10 bases. Germline V gives CDR1 SEHNR, CDR2 FQNEAQ (reference sequence). This CDR3 region has 15 residues. This chain's CDR3 is CASSRTGTGGLDYTF. The CDR3 nucleotides are TGTGCCAGCAGCCGGACCGGGACAGGGGGACTGGACTACACCTTC.

About this clone: The junction departs from germline at one end; a sequencing error may be responsible. As DNA, the CDR3 is TGTGCCGCCAGCAGGCCCGACCGGGACAGGGGGAGGGGGTCGTATTTT. Its translation is CAASRPDRDRGRGSYF. The chain combines TRBV15 with TRBJ2-3, with 11 bases aligning to TRBD1. Germline assignment: CDR1 LNHNV and CDR2 YYDKDF (reference sequence). This CDR3 contains 16 residues.

This sequence joins TRBV4-3 and TRBJ2-1; 8 positions agree with TRBD1. This CDR3 comprises 15 residues. Germline V gene data show CDR1 as LGHNA and CDR2 as YSLEER. V was clipped by 1 base and J by 6 bases; unmatched bases: 5. The CDR3 protein is CASSQGTGSPNEQFF. The CDR3 DNA follows: TGCGCCAGCAGCCAAGGGACAGGGTCCCCCAATGAGCAGTTCTTC.

The chain employs TRBV18 and TRBJ2-1, with 7 bases identical to TRBD1. The CDR3 runs 14 residues. J lost 4 bases, V lost 0 bases, and 0 bases had no gene match. Germline V gives CDR1 KGHSH, CDR2 LQKENI. In nucleotides, the CDR3 is TGTGCCAGCTCACCACCGGACAGGTACAATGAGCAGTTCTTC. Its translation is CASSPPDRYNEQFF.

The chain employs TRBV12-5 and TRBJ2-7; 8 nucleotides agree with TRBD1. Germline CDR1 and CDR2: LGHNT and FRNRAP. The CDR3 is 14 residues long. Trimming took 1 base from V and 5 from J; bases not matched to a gene: 4. CDR3 DNA: TGTGCTAGTGGTTTGGGCCAGACAGGGGACGAGCAGTACTTC. It is translated as CASGLGQTGDEQYF.

The chain has TRBV7-2 and TRBJ1-1; D is uncertain. Germline V gene data show CDR1 as SGHTA and CDR2 as FQGNSA. The length of the CDR3 is 15 residues. Trimming shortened V by 8 bases and J by 6 bases, and 22 bases separated the two germline ends. CDR3 nucleotide sequence: TGTGCCAGCCGAACGAGGAAGGCGAGGGATGCTGAAGCTTTCTTT. Its translation: CASRTRKARDAEAFF.

The rearrangement links TRBV19 to TRBJ1-6; no clear D. Trimming pared 1 base from V and 9 bases from J, leaving 22 bases between. In germline, CDR1 is LNHDA, CDR2 SQIVND (reference sequence). The CDR3 consists of 18 residues. The CDR3 nucleotides read TGTGCCAGTAGTATAGCAAGGTGGAGGAAGTTGGACGGTTCACCCCTCCACTTT. It codes for CASSIARWRKLDGSPLHF.

The chain is built from TRBV7-8 and TRBJ2-3; D remains ambiguous. CDR1 and CDR2 from the germline V gene are SGHVS and FQNEAQ. Trimming pared 2 bases from V and 5 bases from J, leaving 14 bases between. This CDR3 has 15 amino acids. The DNA for the CDR3 is TGTGCCAGCAGCTTACTTCCATCCCCCGGAGATACGCAGTATTTT. It codes for CASSLLPSPGDTQYF. Drawing the rest from reference TRBV7-8 and TRBJ2-3, the complete variable domain is GAGVSQSPRYKVAKRGQDVALRCDPISGHVSLFWYQQALGQGPEFLTYFQNEAQLDKSGLPSDRFFAERPEGSVSTLKIQRTQQEDSAVYLCASSLLPSPGDTQYFGPGTRLTVL.

The chain employs TRBV30 and TRBJ2-7; a possible D gene is TRBD2 (6 bases). V was clipped by 3 bases and J by 2 bases, with 8 bases between them. This CDR3 region has 12 residues. The germline CDR1 and CDR2 sequences are GTSNPN and SVGIG (reference sequence). The CDR3 region has the DNA TGTGCCTGGAGCGGACTAACCTACGAGCAGTACTTC. Translating gives CAWSGLTYEQYF.

This chain connects TRBV5-8 to TRBJ1-2, with TRBD1 matching 7 bases. Germline V gives CDR1 SGHTS, CDR2 YDEGEE. The CDR3 runs to 16 residues. With V trimmed by 1 base and J by 0 bases, 6 bases remained unmatched. CDR3 DNA sequence: TGTGCCAGCAGCTTGAGGAGGACAGGAACTAACTATGGCTACACCTTC. Protein sequence: CASSLRRTGTNYGYTF.

The chain has TRBV24-1 and TRBJ2-2, with 7 bases identical to TRBD1. The CDR3 has 18 residues. Germline CDR1 is KGHDR and CDR2 is SFDVKD. The V gene end was trimmed by 2 bases and the J gene end by 6 bases; junction bases not matched to a gene: 14. The chain's CDR3 is CATSDSGQTARAAGELFF. In DNA form, the CDR3 reads TGTGCCACCAGTGATTCGGGACAGACCGCCCGGGCGGCCGGGGAGCTGTTTTTT.

The chain is built from TRBV18 and TRBJ1-4, with 10 nucleotides matching TRBD1. V lost 2 bases and J lost 8; bases outside the gene matches: 5. In germline, CDR1 is KGHSH, CDR2 LQKENI. The CDR3 consists of 15 residues. CDR3 bases: TGTGCCAGCTCACCAAGGTTGGGACAGGGGGAAAAACTGTTTTTT. Its protein product is CASSPRLGQGEKLFF.

This clone has just a few counts. This chain uses TRBV13 with TRBJ2-2, with TRBD2 matching 7 bases. Germline trimming cut 2 bases from V and 4 bases from J; bases unmatched to any gene: 28. Germline CDR1 PRHDT, CDR2 FYEKMQ (reference sequence). This CDR3 comprises 23 residues. In DNA form, the CDR3 reads TGTGCCAGCAGCTTATGGAGACCCGATGTCCGGCGGGGGTCCCCACTCGGCACCGGGGAGCTGTTTTTT. Translating gives CASSLWRPDVRRGSPLGTGELFF.

The J gene is TRBJ2-3, the V gene TRBV19; 8 bases are a match to TRBD2. CDR3 length: 13 residues. The germline CDR1 and CDR2 sequences are LNHDA and SQIVND (reference sequence). The J segment lost 4 bases and the V segment lost 5 bases, leaving 2 bases of the junction unmatched. The DNA of the CDR3 is TGTGCCAGTAGTCTGGGACTAGCAGATACGCAGTATTTT. Protein sequence: CASSLGLADTQYF.